This T cell receptor beta chain was obtained from a study of T cell responses to AZD1222 COVID-19 vaccine. At the level of the study: Second-dose intervals of approximately 4 or approximately 12 weeks were pooled.

Comments on this clone: Its antigen is unidentified.

CDR3 length equals 16 residues. Looked up from germline, CDR1 is SGHTA and CDR2 is FQGNSA. Trimming stripped 5 bases from V and 3 bases from J, with 17 bases between. Study-wide results and caveats: Only five or six individuals given AZD1222 were seropositive at baseline.

Generated by immunoSEQ multiplex PCR, the TCRdb table keeps only in-frame clones and is missing some. The top ten clones hold 5% of a sample with roughly 100,000 clones, 85% to 90% of them seen once. The sample here was peripheral blood, taken on day 0 of AZD1222 vaccination. This sequence originates from an adult in good health. This chain uses TRBV7-2 with TRBJ1-3; D call uncertain. The DNA of the CDR3 is TGTGCCAGCAGCCCTAGTGTAGGATCGGGTGGAAACACCATATATTTT. Its protein is CASSPSVGSGGNTIYF.